Listed below are T cell receptor beta chains from one sample, sequenced in a study of identical twins. Each CDR3 protein gets one entry after TCRdb re-called the 5' RACE reads with MiXCR. This table has about 220,000 distinct CDR3 sequences, over 5.5% appearing once. These same records also appear under a second study, on T cells expressing NK-cell markers.

The sequenced sample was CD8+ T cells sorted from blood. All receptors come from a woman aged 18-35 years in good health. Both conserved end residues are part of each CDR3. A D gene is named only where the DNA matches it firmly. Size values are once, few and many counts, or a class for expanded clones, and some rows have none.

NA	TRBV6-2/TRBV6-3	TRBD2	TRBJ2-1	TGTGCCAGCAGCCGGGGACTATACAATGAGCAGTTCTTC	CASSRGLYNEQFF
NA	TRBV4-3	NA	TRBJ2-1	TGCGCCAGCAGCCCACTCCTGACGAGATACAATGAGCAGTTCTTC	CASSPLLTRYNEQFF
NA	TRBV12-3/TRBV12-4	TRBD2	TRBJ2-7	TGTGCCAGCAGAGGGAGGGGAGGACTGACCTACGAGCAGTACTTC	CASRGRGGLTYEQYF
few	TRBV5-1	NA	TRBJ2-7	TGCGCCAGCAGCTTGGGCGAAGGGCAGTACTTC	CASSLGEGQYF
few	TRBV5-1	NA	TRBJ2-3	TGCGCCAGCAGCTTCCGATCAACGGGGGGCGGCACAGATACGCAGTATTTT	CASSFRSTGGGTDTQYF
many	TRBV12-3/TRBV12-4	NA	TRBJ2-1	TGTGCCAGCAGTTTCGGACCACTCGGGTCCTACAATGAGCAGTTCTTC	CASSFGPLGSYNEQFF
NA	TRBV12-3/TRBV12-4	TRBD2	TRBJ2-7	TGTGCCAGCAGTTTAAACGGGGGGTACTTGTCGGAGCAGTACTTC	CASSLNGGYLSEQYF
NA	TRBV6-1	NA	TRBJ2-6	TGTGCCAGCAGACCTTACCGGGACCGATCTCCGGGTGGGGCCAACGTCCTGACTTTC	CASRPYRDRSPGGANVLTF
many	TRBV12-3/TRBV12-4	NA	TRBJ1-2	TGTGCCAGCAGTTTAGGCAGGGGTAACTATGGCTACACCTTC	CASSLGRGNYGYTF
NA	TRBV20-1	NA	TRBJ2-1	TGCAGTGCTAGGGCGATGGGCGACAACCGCAATGAGCAGTTCTTC	CSARAMGDNRNEQFF
few	TRBV10-3	NA	TRBJ2-5	TGTGCCATCAGTGAATCGGCAGGGCAGGGCGAGACCCAGTACTTC	CAISESAGQGETQYF
few	TRBV5-4	NA	TRBJ2-5	TGTGCCAGCAGCTTGGAAGGAAACCAAGAGACCCAGTACTTC	CASSLEGNQETQYF
few	TRBV24-1	TRBD1	TRBJ2-1	TGTGCCAGGGACAGGGTAGGGAATGAGCAGTTCTTC	CARDRVGNEQFF
many	TRBV12-3/TRBV12-4	NA	TRBJ2-7	TGTGCCAGCAGGGCCGGGAGTACCTACGAGCAGTACTTC	CASRAGSTYEQYF
many	TRBV2	NA	TRBJ1-1	TGTGCCAGGCGCAGGGACCCTGAAGCTTTCTTT	CARRRDPEAFF
NA	TRBV5-1	NA	TRBJ1-2	TGCGCCAGCAGCTTGGAGCCAGGGAAACCTAACTATGGCTACACCTTC	CASSLEPGKPNYGYTF
once	TRBV5-1	NA	TRBJ2-7	TGCGCCTGCCAGGAGGGGGCTCCCTACGAGCAGTACTTC	CACQEGAPYEQYF
NA	TRBV29-1	NA	TRBJ2-7	TGCAGCGTTGTGTCCGGCGAGCAGTACTTC	CSVVSGEQYF
many	TRBV4-2	TRBD2	TRBJ2-2	TGTGCCAGCAGCCAAGATTATAGCGGGGGGGCCGGGGAGCTGTTTTTT	CASSQDYSGGAGELFF
NA	TRBV11-3	TRBD2	TRBJ2-5	TGTGCCAGCAGCTTAGATAACAGCGGGGGGGCTGAAGAGACCCAGTACTTC	CASSLDNSGGAEETQYF
many	TRBV29-1	TRBD1	TRBJ2-1	TGCAGCGGTGGGGGGGACAGGGGCGATGAGCAGTTCTTC	CSGGGDRGDEQFF
NA	TRBV3-1	NA	TRBJ2-7	TGTGCCAGCAGCCAAGCGCTCCCCACCGGGACGACCTACGAGCAGTACTTC	CASSQALPTGTTYEQYF
many	TRBV5-1	TRBD2	TRBJ2-7	TGCGCCAGCAGCTCTGGACTAGCGGGAGAGCGAGAGCAGTACTTC	CASSSGLAGEREQYF
many	TRBV12-3/TRBV12-4	NA	TRBJ2-5	TGTGCCAGCAGGATTTTGGGGAGCCCCTCCCAAGAGACCCAGTACTTC	CASRILGSPSQETQYF
few	TRBV20-1	TRBD1	TRBJ1-3	TGCAGTGCTAGTGGGACAGGGATGGACACCATATATTTT	CSASGTGMDTIYF
NA	TRBV7-9	NA	TRBJ2-2	TGTGCCAGCAGCCTCGCCCGGACTACCGAAAACACCGGGGAGCTGTTTTTT	CASSLARTTENTGELFF
few	TRBV18	NA	TRBJ1-1	TGTGCCAGCTCGCCAGATCATCGTTTAGCTTTCTTT	CASSPDHRLAFF
many	TRBV10-3	NA	TRBJ2-1	TGTGCCATCAGTGGAGGGAAAGGGACCTACAATGAGCAGTTCTTC	CAISGGKGTYNEQFF
many	TRBV19	NA	TRBJ1-5	TGTGCCAGCAGTTTAACAGTAAATCAGCCCCAGCATTTT	CASSLTVNQPQHF
NA	TRBV19	NA	TRBJ2-5	TGTGCCAGTAGTATTGACCCACGGCCACAAGAGACCCAGTACTTC	CASSIDPRPQETQYF
NA	TRBV27	TRBD2	TRBJ2-2	TGTGCCAGCAGTCAACACGACCTTAGACTAGCGGGAGACACCGGGGAGCTGTTTTTT	CASSQHDLRLAGDTGELFF
few	TRBV29-1	NA	TRBJ2-5	TGCAGCGTTGAAATGGAGACCCAGTACTTC	CSVEMETQYF
many	TRBV12-3/TRBV12-4	NA	TRBJ1-4	TGTGCCAGCAGCCAGCAAGCGGTTAGGGTATCTCCCGAAAAACTGTTTTTT	CASSQQAVRVSPEKLFF
NA	TRBV2	NA	TRBJ2-2	TGTGCCAGCAGTGAAGCAGCACCGAACACCGGGGAGCTGTTTTTT	CASSEAAPNTGELFF
many	TRBV7-6	NA	TRBJ1-3	TGTGCCAGCAGCTTAGGACGGTACCTTGGAAACACCATATATTTT	CASSLGRYLGNTIYF
many	TRBV20-1	NA	TRBJ2-1	TGCAGTGCTGAGATCATGGGTTGGGTAAGCGACAATGAGCAGTTCTTC	CSAEIMGWVSDNEQFF
few	TRBV12-3/TRBV12-4	TRBD1	TRBJ1-1	TGTGCCAGCAGTTATGTGGGGACAGGAAACACTGAAGCTTTCTTT	CASSYVGTGNTEAFF
many	TRBV5-1	NA	TRBJ2-7	TGCGCCAGCAGCCCCGTCCCCTTGGGCGGCTACGAGCAGTACTTC	CASSPVPLGGYEQYF
many	TRBV7-9	NA	TRBJ1-4	TGTGCCAGCACCCTCGATCGTGAAAAACTGTTTTTT	CASTLDREKLFF
few	TRBV29-1	NA	TRBJ1-1	TGCAGCGTGGGACCGGGGGGGAACACTGAAGCTTTCTTT	CSVGPGGNTEAFF
many	TRBV27	TRBD2	TRBJ2-7	TGTGCCAGCAGTTCAGGGACTAGTGGAACAACCGCGCAGTACTTC	CASSSGTSGTTAQYF
NA	TRBV9	NA	TRBJ2-5	TGTGCCAGCAGCGTACAGGGGTTCCAAGAGACCCAGTACTTC	CASSVQGFQETQYF
few	TRBV3-1	NA	TRBJ2-3	TGTGCCAGCAGCCAAGACGTTAATACGCAGTATTTT	CASSQDVNTQYF
few	TRBV5-1	TRBD1	TRBJ1-1	TGCGCCAGCAGCTGGACGGGACAGGGGGCTGAAGCTTTCTTT	CASSWTGQGAEAFF
few	TRBV9	NA	TRBJ2-7	TGTGCCAGCAGCGTAGGAGGGTCCGAGCAGTACTTC	CASSVGGSEQYF
many	TRBV20-1	TRBD2	TRBJ2-3	TGCAGGGGGGGACTAGCGGGGCGCACAGATACGCAGTATTTT	CRGGLAGRTDTQYF
few	TRBV7-9	NA	TRBJ2-5	TGTGCCAGCAGCCCAGGACAGGGAGGGGATCAAGAGACCCAGTACTTC	CASSPGQGGDQETQYF
NA	TRBV7-3	NA	TRBJ2-3	TGTGCCAGCAGCTTAGGGGGGACCGTAGATACGCAGTATTTT	CASSLGGTVDTQYF
few	TRBV6-5	TRBD2	TRBJ2-1	TGTGCCAGCAGTTACTCGACTAGCGGGAGGCTCCGGGACTACAATGAGCAGTTCTTC	CASSYSTSGRLRDYNEQFF
NA	TRBV11-2	NA	TRBJ2-1	TGTGCCAGCAGCTTAGAGGGAGCAGCCTACAATGAGCAGTTCTTC	CASSLEGAAYNEQFF
many	TRBV2	NA	TRBJ2-1	TGTGCCAGCAGTGAACCCCTCGGGGCAAACAATGAGCAGTTCTTC	CASSEPLGANNEQFF
NA	TRBV9	TRBD2	TRBJ2-3	TGTGCCAGCAGCGCCGGGACTAGCTCTACAGATACGCAGTATTTT	CASSAGTSSTDTQYF
many	TRBV5-1	TRBD2	TRBJ2-1	TGCGCCAGCAGCTTCGGGCTAGCGGGAGAGAATGAGCAGTTCTTC	CASSFGLAGENEQFF
many	TRBV5-1	NA	TRBJ2-1	TGCGCCAGCAGCATGAACGGACTTAGTTTGGTCAATGAGCAGTTCTTC	CASSMNGLSLVNEQFF
NA	TRBV20-1	NA	TRBJ2-7	TGCAGTGCTAGATGGGGGAACTCCTACAAGCAGTACTTC	CSARWGNSYKQYF
few	TRBV11-2	NA	TRBJ1-2	TGTGCCAGCAGCTTAGAGTACGGCAACTATGGCTACACCTTC	CASSLEYGNYGYTF
few	TRBV20-1	NA	TRBJ1-5	TGCAGTGCTAGTGAAGGGCAGCCCCAGCATTTT	CSASEGQPQHF